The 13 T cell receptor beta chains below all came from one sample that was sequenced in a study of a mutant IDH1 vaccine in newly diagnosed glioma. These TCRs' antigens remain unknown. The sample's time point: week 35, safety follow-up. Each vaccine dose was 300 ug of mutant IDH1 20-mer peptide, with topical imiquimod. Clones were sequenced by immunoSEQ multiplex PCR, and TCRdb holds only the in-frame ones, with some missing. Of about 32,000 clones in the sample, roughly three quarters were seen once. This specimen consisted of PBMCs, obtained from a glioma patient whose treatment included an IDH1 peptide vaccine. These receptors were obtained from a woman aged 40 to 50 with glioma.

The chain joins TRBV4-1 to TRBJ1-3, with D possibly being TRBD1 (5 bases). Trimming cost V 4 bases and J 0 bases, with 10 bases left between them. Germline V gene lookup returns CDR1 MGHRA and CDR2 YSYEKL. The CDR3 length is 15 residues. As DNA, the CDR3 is TGCGCCAGCAGCCTCGCCAGGGTCTCTGGAAACACCATATATTTT. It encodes CASSLARVSGNTIYF.

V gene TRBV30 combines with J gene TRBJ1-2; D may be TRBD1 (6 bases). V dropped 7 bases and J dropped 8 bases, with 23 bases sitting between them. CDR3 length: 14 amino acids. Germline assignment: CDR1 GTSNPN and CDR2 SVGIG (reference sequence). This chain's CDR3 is CALQGASLVGGYTF. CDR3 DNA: TGTGCCTTACAGGGAGCCTCTCTAGTTGGGGGCTACACCTTC.

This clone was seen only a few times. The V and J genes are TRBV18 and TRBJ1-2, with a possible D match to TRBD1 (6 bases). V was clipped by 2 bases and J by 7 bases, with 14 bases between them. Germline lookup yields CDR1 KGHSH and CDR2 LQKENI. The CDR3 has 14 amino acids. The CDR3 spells CASSPVPGAGGYTF. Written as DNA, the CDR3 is TGTGCCAGCTCACCAGTTCCAGGGGCTGGTGGCTACACCTTC.

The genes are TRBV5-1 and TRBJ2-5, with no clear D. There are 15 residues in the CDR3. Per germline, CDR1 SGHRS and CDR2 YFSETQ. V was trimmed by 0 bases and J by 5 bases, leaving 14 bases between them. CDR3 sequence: CASSLDPTSRETQYF. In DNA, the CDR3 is TGCGCCAGCAGCTTGGACCCCACTTCTCGGGAGACCCAGTACTTC.

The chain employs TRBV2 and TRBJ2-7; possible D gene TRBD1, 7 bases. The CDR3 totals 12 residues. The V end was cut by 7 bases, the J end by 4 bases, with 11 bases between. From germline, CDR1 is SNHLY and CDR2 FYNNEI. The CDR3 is CASKAGGYEQYF. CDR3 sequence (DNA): TGTGCCAGCAAGGCAGGGGGGTACGAGCAGTACTTC.

CDR3 region: CAWRGRGANTGELFF. The CDR3 nucleotides read TGTGCCTGGAGGGGCAGGGGAGCGAACACCGGGGAGCTGTTTTTT. This chain uses TRBV30 with TRBJ2-2, with D perhaps matching TRBD1 (6 bases). V lost 3 bases and J 0 bases, leaving 11 bases between the germline ends. The V gene's germline CDR1 is GTSNPN and CDR2 SVGIG (reference sequence). This CDR3 is built from 15 residues.

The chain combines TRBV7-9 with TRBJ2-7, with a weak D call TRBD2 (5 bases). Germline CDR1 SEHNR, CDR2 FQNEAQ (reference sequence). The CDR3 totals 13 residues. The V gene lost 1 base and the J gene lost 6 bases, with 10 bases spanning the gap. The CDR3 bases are TGTGCCAGCAGCTTAGGATGGACTCCCGAGCAGTACTTC. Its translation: CASSLGWTPEQYF.

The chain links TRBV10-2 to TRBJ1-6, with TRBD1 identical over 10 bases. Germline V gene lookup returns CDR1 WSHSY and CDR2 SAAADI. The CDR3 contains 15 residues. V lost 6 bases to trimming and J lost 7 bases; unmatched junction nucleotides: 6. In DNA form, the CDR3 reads TGCGCCAGCAGGGGACAGGGGCTTCCCAATTCACCCCTCCACTTT. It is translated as CASRGQGLPNSPLHF.

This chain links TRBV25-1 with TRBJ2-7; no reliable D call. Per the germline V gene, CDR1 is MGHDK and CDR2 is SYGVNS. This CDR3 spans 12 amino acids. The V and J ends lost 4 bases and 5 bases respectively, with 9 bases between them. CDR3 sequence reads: CASSGSGDEQYF. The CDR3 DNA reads TGTGCCAGCAGTGGATCCGGAGACGAGCAGTACTTC.

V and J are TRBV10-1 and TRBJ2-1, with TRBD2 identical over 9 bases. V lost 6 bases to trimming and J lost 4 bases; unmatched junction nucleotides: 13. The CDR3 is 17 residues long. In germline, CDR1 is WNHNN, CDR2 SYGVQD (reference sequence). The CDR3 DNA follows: TGCGCCAGCAGCAAAACCTTACTAGCGGGCGCGTACAATGAGCAGTTCTTC. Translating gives CASSKTLLAGAYNEQFF.

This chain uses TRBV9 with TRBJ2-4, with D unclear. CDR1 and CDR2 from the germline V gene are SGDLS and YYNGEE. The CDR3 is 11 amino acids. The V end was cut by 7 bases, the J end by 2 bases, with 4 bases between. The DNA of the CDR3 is TGTGCCAGCTGGTCCAAAAACATTCAGTACTTC. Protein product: CASWSKNIQYF.

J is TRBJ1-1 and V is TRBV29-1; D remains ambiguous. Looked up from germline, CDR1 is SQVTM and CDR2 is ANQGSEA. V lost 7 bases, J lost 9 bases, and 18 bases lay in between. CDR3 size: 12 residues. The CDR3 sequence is CSGDANLGKAFF. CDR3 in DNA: TGCAGCGGTGACGCTAACCTCGGGAAAGCTTTCTTT.

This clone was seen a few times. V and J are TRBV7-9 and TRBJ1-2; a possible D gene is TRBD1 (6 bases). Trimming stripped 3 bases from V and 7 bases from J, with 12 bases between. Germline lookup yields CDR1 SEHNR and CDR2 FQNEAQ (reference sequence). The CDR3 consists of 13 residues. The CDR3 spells CASSFGQLVGYTF. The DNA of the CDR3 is TGTGCCAGCAGCTTCGGACAGCTCGTTGGCTACACCTTC. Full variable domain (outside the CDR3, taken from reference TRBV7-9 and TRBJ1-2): DTGVSQNPRHKITKRGQNVTFRCDPISEHNRLYWYRQTLGQGPEFLTYFQNEAQLEKSRLLSDRFSAERPKGSFSTLEIQRTEQGDSAMYLCASSFGQLVGYTFGSGTRLTVV.